One TCR beta chain is described in this entry. These data come from a study of T cells in Graves' hyperthyroidism and ophthalmopathy. CDR1 and CDR2 from the germline V gene are SGHAT and FQNNGV. The trim removed 3 bases at V and 0 bases at J, leaving 5 bases unmatched. This CDR3 is built from 18 residues. The CDR3 regions of TCR beta were amplified from RNA transcripts. The study used the HTBI primer set for a first-round RT-PCR of the TCR CDR3. TCRdb redid the calling of the multiplex PCR reads with MiXCR, one entry per CDR3 protein. The top ten hold roughly 7% of the sample, which has approximately 600,000 distinct CDR3 sequences, approximately 14% seen once. In making diagnoses, clinical symptoms, serum thyroxine and TRAb, thyroid ultrasound and orbital computed tomography were all used.

The sample was blood. The chain has TRBV11-2 and TRBJ2-1, with TRBD2 matching over 13 bases. The TCR originated in a woman in her late teens or twenties with Graves' ophthalmopathy. In DNA, the CDR3 is TGTGCCAGCAGCTTCGTACTAGCGGGAGGGCCCTCCTACAATGAGCAGTTCTTC. Translated, it gives CASSFVLAGGPSYNEQFF.